This T cell receptor (beta chain) was recovered during a study of blood T cells in healthy people across ages. Study observations and caveats: TCR beta diversity, measured per million T cells, fell in a roughly linear way with age. The CMV status of each donor remained undetermined, and this could have confounded shifts in expanded clonotypes.

CDR1 is SEHNR, CDR2 FQNEAQ, per germline (reference sequence). With 6 bases removed from V and 9 bases from J, the gap between germline ends came to 14 bases. CDR3 length: 12 amino acids. A second PCR of roughly 7 to 11 cycles used a sample-barcoded 5' primer and a J-beta primer mix. TCRdb itself ran the 5' RACE reads through MiXCR, one entry per CDR3 protein. The table records under 1 million distinct CDR3 sequences, 40% to 50% of them present only once. Each donor's blood draw was roughly 10 milliliters of peripheral blood. This clonotype appeared a few times. As yet, its antigen is unknown. The sample was blood. The genes are TRBV7-9 and TRBJ1-2, with D perhaps matching TRBD1 (6 bases). The TCR was taken from a man between 60 and 75 years old in good health. CDR3 DNA sequence: TGTGCCAGCAGACCGGGGCAGGGGCGCTACACCTTC. Its translation: CASRPGQGRYTF.